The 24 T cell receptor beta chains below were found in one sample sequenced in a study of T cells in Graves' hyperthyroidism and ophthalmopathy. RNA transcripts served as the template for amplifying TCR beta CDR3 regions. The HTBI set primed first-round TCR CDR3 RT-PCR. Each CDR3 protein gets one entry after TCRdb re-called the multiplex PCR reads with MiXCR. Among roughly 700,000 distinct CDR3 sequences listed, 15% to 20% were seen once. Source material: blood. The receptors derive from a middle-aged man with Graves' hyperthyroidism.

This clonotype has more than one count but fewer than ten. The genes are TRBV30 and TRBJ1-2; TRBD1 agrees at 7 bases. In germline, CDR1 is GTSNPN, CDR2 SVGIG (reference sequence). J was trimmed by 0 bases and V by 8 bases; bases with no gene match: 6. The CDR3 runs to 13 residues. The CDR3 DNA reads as TGTGCCCGAGGGGGCGGAGCTAACTATGGCTACACCTTC. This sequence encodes CARGGGANYGYTF.

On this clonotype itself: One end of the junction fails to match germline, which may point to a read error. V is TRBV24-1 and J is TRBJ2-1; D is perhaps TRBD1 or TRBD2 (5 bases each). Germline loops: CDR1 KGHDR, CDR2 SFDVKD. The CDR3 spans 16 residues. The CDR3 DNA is TGTGCCACCTCGACCCGGGGACCGAGCTCCTACAATGAGCAGCTCTTC. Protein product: CATSTRGPSSYNEQLF.

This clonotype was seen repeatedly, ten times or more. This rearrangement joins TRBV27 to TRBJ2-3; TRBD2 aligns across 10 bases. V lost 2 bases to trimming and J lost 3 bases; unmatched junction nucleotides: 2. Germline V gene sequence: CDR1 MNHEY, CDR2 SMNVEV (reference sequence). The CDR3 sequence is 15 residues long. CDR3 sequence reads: CASSLLAGVTDTQYF. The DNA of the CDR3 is TGTGCCAGCAGTTTACTAGCGGGAGTGACAGATACGCAGTATTTT.

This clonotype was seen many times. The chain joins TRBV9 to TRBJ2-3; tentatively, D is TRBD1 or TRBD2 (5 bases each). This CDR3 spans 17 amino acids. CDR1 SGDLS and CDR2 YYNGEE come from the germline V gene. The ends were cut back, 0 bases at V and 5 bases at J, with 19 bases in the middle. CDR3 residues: CASSVDSRGTARDTQYF. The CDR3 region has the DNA TGTGCCAGCAGCGTAGATTCGAGGGGCACCGCCAGAGATACGCAGTATTTT.

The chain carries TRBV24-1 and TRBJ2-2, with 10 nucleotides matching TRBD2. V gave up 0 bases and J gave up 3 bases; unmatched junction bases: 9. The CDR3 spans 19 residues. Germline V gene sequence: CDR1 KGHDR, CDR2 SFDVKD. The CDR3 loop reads CATSDLGFGAGGHTGELFF. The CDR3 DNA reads TGTGCCACCAGTGATTTGGGTTTCGGAGCGGGAGGGCACACCGGGGAGCTGTTTTTT.

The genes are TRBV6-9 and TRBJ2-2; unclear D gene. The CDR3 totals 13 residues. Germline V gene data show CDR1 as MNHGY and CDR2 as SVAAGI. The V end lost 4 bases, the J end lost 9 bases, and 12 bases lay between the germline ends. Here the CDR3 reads CASSSAGRRELFF. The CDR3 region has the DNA TGTGCCAGCAGTTCCGCTGGGCGCCGGGAGCTGTTTTTT.

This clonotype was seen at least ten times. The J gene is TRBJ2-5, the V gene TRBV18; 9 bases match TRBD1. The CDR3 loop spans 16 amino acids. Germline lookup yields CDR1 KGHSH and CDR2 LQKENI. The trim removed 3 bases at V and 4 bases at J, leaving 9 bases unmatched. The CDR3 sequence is CASSPRGQGRTETQYF. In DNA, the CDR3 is TGTGCCAGCTCACCGAGGGGACAGGGACGTACAGAGACCCAGTACTTC.

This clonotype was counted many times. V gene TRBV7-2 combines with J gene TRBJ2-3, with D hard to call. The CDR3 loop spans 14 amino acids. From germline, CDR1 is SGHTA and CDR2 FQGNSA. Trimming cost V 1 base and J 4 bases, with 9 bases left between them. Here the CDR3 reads CASSLEPTPDTQYF. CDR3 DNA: TGTGCCAGCAGCTTAGAACCCACACCAGATACGCAGTATTTT. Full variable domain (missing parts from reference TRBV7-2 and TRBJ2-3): GAGVSQSPSNKVTEKGKDVELRCDPISGHTALYWYRQSLGQGLEFLIYFQGNSAPDKSGLPSDRFSAERTGGSVSTLTIQRTQQEDSAVYLCASSLEPTPDTQYFGPGTRLTVL.

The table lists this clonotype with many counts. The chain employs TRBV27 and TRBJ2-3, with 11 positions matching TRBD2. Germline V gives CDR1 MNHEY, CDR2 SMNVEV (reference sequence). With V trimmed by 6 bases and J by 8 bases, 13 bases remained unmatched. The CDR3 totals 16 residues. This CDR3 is CASRTPLAGGPGTQYF. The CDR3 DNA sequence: TGTGCCAGCAGGACCCCTCTAGCGGGAGGCCCGGGTACGCAGTATTTT.

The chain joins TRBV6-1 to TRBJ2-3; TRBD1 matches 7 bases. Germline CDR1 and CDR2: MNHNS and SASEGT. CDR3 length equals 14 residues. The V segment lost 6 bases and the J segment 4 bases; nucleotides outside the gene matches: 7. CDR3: CASRISQGPDTQYF. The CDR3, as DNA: TGTGCCAGCAGGATATCACAGGGGCCAGATACGCAGTATTTT.

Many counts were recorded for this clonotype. The CDR3 sequence: CASSLALRGASGGYNEQFF. The DNA of the CDR3 is TGCGCCAGCAGCTTGGCCCTAAGGGGGGCTAGCGGCGGGTACAATGAGCAGTTCTTC. The rearrangement links TRBV5-1 to TRBJ2-1; D possibly corresponds to TRBD2 (7 bases). The CDR3 length is 19 residues. V lost 0 bases and J lost 4, with 23 bases in between. CDR1 and CDR2 from the germline V gene are SGHRS and YFSETQ. Looking up the rest from reference TRBV5-1 and TRBJ2-1 gives the full variable domain: KAGVTQTPRYLIKTRGQQVTLSCSPISGHRSVSWYQQTPGQGLQFLFEYFSETQRNKGNFPGRFSGRQFSNSRSEMNVSTLELGDSALYLCASSLALRGASGGYNEQFFGPGTRLTVL.

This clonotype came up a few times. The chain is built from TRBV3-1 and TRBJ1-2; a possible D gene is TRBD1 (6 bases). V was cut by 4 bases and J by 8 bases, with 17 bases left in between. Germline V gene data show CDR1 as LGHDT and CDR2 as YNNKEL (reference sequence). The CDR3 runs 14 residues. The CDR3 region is CASSPGVGVNGYTF. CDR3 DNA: TGTGCCAGCAGCCCAGGGGTAGGGGTGAACGGCTACACCTTC.

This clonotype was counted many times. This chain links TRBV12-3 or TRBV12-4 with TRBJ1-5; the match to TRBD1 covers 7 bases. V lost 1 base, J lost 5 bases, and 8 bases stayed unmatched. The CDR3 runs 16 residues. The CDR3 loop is CASSLVGDRADQPQHF. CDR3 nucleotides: TGTGCCAGCAGTTTAGTTGGAGACAGGGCCGATCAGCCCCAGCATTTT.

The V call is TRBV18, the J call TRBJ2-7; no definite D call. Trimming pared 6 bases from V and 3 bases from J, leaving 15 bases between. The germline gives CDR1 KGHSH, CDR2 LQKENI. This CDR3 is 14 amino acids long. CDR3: CASSSPDVDYEQYF. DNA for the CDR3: TGTGCCAGCTCCTCCCCCGACGTCGACTACGAGCAGTACTTC.

For the CDR3, the DNA is TGTGCCAGCAGTGGTTCTAGCGGGAGGGGCCAAGAGACCCAGTACTTC. As protein: CASSGSSGRGQETQYF. The rearrangement links TRBV2 to TRBJ2-5, with 12 bases lining up with TRBD2. Germline CDR1 is SNHLY and CDR2 is FYNNEI. The V segment lost 4 bases and the J segment 1 base; nucleotides outside the gene matches: 4. The CDR3 has 16 residues.

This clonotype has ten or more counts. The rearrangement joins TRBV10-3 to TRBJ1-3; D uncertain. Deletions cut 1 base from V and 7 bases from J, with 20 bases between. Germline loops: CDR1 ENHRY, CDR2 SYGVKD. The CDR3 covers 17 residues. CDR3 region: CAISELVLGPEGNTIYF. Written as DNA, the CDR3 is TGTGCCATCAGTGAGTTAGTTTTGGGTCCTGAAGGGAACACCATATATTTT.

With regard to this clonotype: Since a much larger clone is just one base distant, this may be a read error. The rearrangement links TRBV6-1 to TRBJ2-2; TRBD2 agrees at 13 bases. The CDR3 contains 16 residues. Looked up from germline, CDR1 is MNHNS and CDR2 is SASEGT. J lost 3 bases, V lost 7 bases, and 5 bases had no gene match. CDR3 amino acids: CASTPGLAGHTGELFF. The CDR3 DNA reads TGTGCCAGCACCCCGGGACTAGCGGGACACACCGGGGAGCTGTTTTTT.

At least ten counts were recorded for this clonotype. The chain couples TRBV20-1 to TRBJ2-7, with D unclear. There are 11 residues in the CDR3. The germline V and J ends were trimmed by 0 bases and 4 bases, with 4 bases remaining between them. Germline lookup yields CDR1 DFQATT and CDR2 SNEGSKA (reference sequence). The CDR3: CSAREWYEQYF. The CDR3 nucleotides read TGCAGTGCTAGAGAGTGGTACGAGCAGTACTTC.

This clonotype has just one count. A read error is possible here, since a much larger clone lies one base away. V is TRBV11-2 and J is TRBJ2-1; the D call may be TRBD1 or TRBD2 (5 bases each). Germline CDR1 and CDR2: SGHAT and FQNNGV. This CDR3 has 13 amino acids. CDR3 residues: CASGTYSYNEQCF. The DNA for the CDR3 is TGTGCCAGCGGGACCTACTCCTACAATGAGCAGTGCTTC.

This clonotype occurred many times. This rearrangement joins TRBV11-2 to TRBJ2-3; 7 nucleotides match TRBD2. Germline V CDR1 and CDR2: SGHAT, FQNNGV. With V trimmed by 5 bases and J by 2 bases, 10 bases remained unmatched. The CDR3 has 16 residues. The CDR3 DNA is TGTGCCAGCAGCGAAATAGCGGGTTCACCCACAGATACGCAGTATTTT. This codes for CASSEIAGSPTDTQYF.

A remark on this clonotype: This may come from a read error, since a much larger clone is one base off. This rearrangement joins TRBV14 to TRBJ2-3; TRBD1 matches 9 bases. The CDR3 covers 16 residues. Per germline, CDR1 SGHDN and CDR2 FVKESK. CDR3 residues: CASSPWTGASTDTRYF. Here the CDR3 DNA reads TGTGCCAGCAGCCCCTGGACAGGGGCTAGCACAGATACGCGGTATTTT.

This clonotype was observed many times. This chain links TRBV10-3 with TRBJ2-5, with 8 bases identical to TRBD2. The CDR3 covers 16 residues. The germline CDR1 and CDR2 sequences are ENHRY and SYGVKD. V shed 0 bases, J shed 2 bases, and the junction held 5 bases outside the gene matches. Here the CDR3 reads CAISESIAGLQETQYF. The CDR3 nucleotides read TGTGCCATCAGTGAGTCGATAGCGGGACTACAAGAGACCCAGTACTTC.

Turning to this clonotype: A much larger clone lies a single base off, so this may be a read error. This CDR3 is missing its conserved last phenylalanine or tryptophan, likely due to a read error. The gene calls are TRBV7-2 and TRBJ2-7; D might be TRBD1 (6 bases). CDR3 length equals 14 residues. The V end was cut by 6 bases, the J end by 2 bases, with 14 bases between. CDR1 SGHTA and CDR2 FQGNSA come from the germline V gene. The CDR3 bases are TGTGCCAGCAGTTTGTACAGGGTGACCTACGAGCAGTACATC. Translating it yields CASSLYRVTYEQYI.

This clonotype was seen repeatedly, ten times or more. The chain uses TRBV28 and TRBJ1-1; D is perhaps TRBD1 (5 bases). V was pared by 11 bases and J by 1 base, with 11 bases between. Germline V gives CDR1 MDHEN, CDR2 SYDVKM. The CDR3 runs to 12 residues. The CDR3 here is CASRGPNTEAFF. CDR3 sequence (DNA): TGTGCCTCGAGGGGTCCGAACACTGAAGCTTTCTTT.